Listed below are T cell receptor beta chains from one sample, sequenced in a study of blood T cell repertoires in COVID-19. Profiling relied on immunoSEQ multiplex PCR, and the TCRdb table lists in-frame clones only, not all of them. This sample has a few hundred thousand clones, with about 89% found just once. Sequencing was done on a sample of peripheral blood. The origin of the receptors is a man in his forties with acute or convalescent COVID-19. CDR3s include the opening cysteine and the closing phenylalanine or tryptophan. The D gene is left open where the match is weak. The size entry is marked missing in some rows and otherwise reads once, few, many or a size class.

NA	TRBV5-1	NA	TRBJ1-2	TGCGCCAGCAGCTTGGGCACAGGGACCTACTATGGCTACACCTTC	CASSLGTGTYYGYTF
once	TRBV19	TRBD1	TRBJ1-5	TGTGCCAGTAGTATAGAGAAACAGGGGGCGCGTCAGCCCCAGCATTTT	CASSIEKQGARQPQHF
once	TRBV10-1	TRBD2	TRBJ2-5	TGCGCCAGCAGTTCCGCGGGAGCGGAGACCCAGTACTTC	CASSSAGAETQYF
NA	TRBV2	TRBD2	TRBJ2-5	TGTGCCAGCAGTGTCGGGGGGAGGGAGACCCAGTACTTC	CASSVGGRETQYF
NA	TRBV7-2	TRBD2	TRBJ2-5	TGTGCCAGCAGCTTAGGAGGGACTAGAGAGGAGACCCAGTACTTC	CASSLGGTREETQYF
NA	TRBV5-1	NA	TRBJ2-7	TGCGCCAGCGGCGAAGACAGAAACTACGAGCAGTACTTC	CASGEDRNYEQYF
NA	TRBV4-3	NA	TRBJ2-7	TGCGCCAGCAGCCAAGGACATGCCAGCTCCTACGAGCAGTACTTC	CASSQGHASSYEQYF
NA	TRBV30	TRBD1	TRBJ1-1	TGTGCCTGGAGGGACAGGGGGCGGGCGCAGACTGAAGCTTTCTTT	CAWRDRGRAQTEAFF
few	TRBV2	NA	TRBJ1-3	TGTGCCAGCAGTCCTCGCGGGTCGGCTGGAAACACCATATATTTT	CASSPRGSAGNTIYF
NA	TRBV6-5	TRBD1	TRBJ2-1	TGTGCCAGCAGTACCCGCGACAGGGGAAACAATGAGCAGTTCTTC	CASSTRDRGNNEQFF
NA	TRBV6-6	NA	TRBJ1-2	TGTGCCAGCAGTTACTCAGGGGAGGGTCCCTATGGCTACACCTTC	CASSYSGEGPYGYTF
NA	TRBV5-4	NA	TRBJ1-5	TGTGCCAGCAGCTTGAACAGGGATCAGCCCCAGCATTTT	CASSLNRDQPQHF
NA	TRBV7-9	TRBD2	TRBJ2-7	TGTGCCAGCAGCCGACCGAGGCTTAGCGGGAGGGACGAGCAGTACTTC	CASSRPRLSGRDEQYF
NA	TRBV6-5	NA	TRBJ2-5	TGTGCCAGCAATCCCACCTTCGGGGCCCAGTACTTC	CASNPTFGAQYF
NA	TRBV20-1	NA	TRBJ2-7	TGCAGTGCTAGAGACGCCTACGAGCAGTACTTC	CSARDAYEQYF
NA	TRBV2	NA	TRBJ2-5	TGTGCCAGCAGAGAAAGGACAGAAAAAGAGACCCAGTACTTC	CASRERTEKETQYF
NA	TRBV4-1	NA	TRBJ2-7	TGCGCCAGCAGCCAAGTAGTCGAGTACGAGCAGTACTTC	CASSQVVEYEQYF
NA	TRBV6-5	NA	TRBJ1-3	TGTGCCACGGGGTCGGTAGCTGGAAACACCATATATTTT	CATGSVAGNTIYF
once	TRBV3-1/TRBV3-2	TRBD2	TRBJ2-2	TGTGCCAGCAGCCTTGGGACTAGCACCGGGGAGCTGTTTTTT	CASSLGTSTGELFF
NA	TRBV6-5	TRBD1	TRBJ1-3	TGTGCCAGCAGTTCGACAGGGACTGGAAACACCATATATTTT	CASSSTGTGNTIYF
NA	TRBV15	NA	TRBJ2-1	TGTGCCACCAGCAGTGAGGCAGACAATGAGCAGTTCTTC	CATSSEADNEQFF
NA	TRBV19	NA	TRBJ2-7	TGTGCCAGTAGTTTTTCCCCGAACAGGACCTCCTACGAGCAGTACTTC	CASSFSPNRTSYEQYF
NA	TRBV6-5	NA	TRBJ1-6	TGTGCCAGCAGTTACTCGGCGGAATCACCCCTCCACTTT	CASSYSAESPLHF
NA	TRBV28	TRBD1	TRBJ2-3	TGTGCCAGCAGTCCAGGGGGCAAATGGACAGATACGCAGTATTTT	CASSPGGKWTDTQYF
NA	TRBV9	NA	TRBJ2-7	TGTGCCAGCAGCGTAGGACTAGAAAGCTACGAGCAGTACTTC	CASSVGLESYEQYF
NA	TRBV4-1	NA	TRBJ1-2	TGCGCCAGCAGCCAAGATACCGCAGGGAATGGCTATGGCTACACCTTC	CASSQDTAGNGYGYTF
NA	TRBV28	TRBD2	TRBJ2-7	TGTGCCAGCAAAACCCGGACTAGCGGAAACTACGAGCAGTACTTC	CASKTRTSGNYEQYF
NA	TRBV27	TRBD2	TRBJ2-7	TGTGCCAGCAGTACCTTAGCGGGAGGCCTATACACCTACGAGCAGTACTTC	CASSTLAGGLYTYEQYF
NA	TRBV25-1	NA	TRBJ1-4	TGTGCCAGCAGAGGGGATTTGGCAACTAATGAAAAACTGTTTTTT	CASRGDLATNEKLFF
NA	TRBV5-1	NA	TRBJ2-1	TGCGCCAGCAGCTTGGTACGGGGGTCCAATGAGCAGTTCTTC	CASSLVRGSNEQFF
NA	TRBV6-2/TRBV6-3	TRBD1	TRBJ1-5	TGTGCCAGCAGTTACGACAGGGCCGGCAATCAGCCCCAGCATTTT	CASSYDRAGNQPQHF
NA	TRBV6-2/TRBV6-3	NA	TRBJ1-5	TGTGCCAGCAGCCCGCCGGGGGTGGGGATTTATCCCCAGCATTTT	CASSPPGVGIYPQHF
NA	TRBV5-1	NA	TRBJ1-1	TGCGCCAGCAGCTTGGTAGCGGGGGCTAACACTGAAGCTTTCTTT	CASSLVAGANTEAFF
NA	TRBV20-1	NA	TRBJ1-5	TGCAGTGCGGTAAAATCAGGACCCCAGCATTTT	CSAVKSGPQHF
once	TRBV4-2	TRBD1	TRBJ1-6	TGTGCCAGCAGCCAATCCGGGACAGGGGCATCACCCCTCCACTTT	CASSQSGTGASPLHF
NA	TRBV28	NA	TRBJ1-3	TGTGCCAGCAGTTTAGCAGGGTCTGGAAACACCATATATTTT	CASSLAGSGNTIYF
NA	TRBV7-2	TRBD2	TRBJ2-2	TGTGCCAGCAGCTGGAAAGCGGGGGGGTCCGGGGAGCTGTTTTTT	CASSWKAGGSGELFF
NA	TRBV24-1	TRBD1	TRBJ1-6	TGTGCCACCAGTGACCCGGGACAGACTAATTCACCCCTCCACTTT	CATSDPGQTNSPLHF
NA	TRBV19	TRBD1	TRBJ2-2	TGTGCCAGTAGTACCTACGGGACAGGGGGCGCGGGCGGGGAGCTGTTTTTT	CASSTYGTGGAGGELFF
few	TRBV7-9	TRBD2	TRBJ2-1	TGTGCCAGCAGCTTAGGGCTAGCGGGAGAGGTAGAGTTCTTC	CASSLGLAGEVEFF
NA	TRBV27	NA	TRBJ1-5	TGTGCCAGCAGTTTAGGCAGCAATCAGCCCCAGCATTTT	CASSLGSNQPQHF
NA	TRBV18	TRBD1	TRBJ2-7	TGTGCCAGCTCACCGCGGGACAGGGTATCCTACGAGCAGTACTTC	CASSPRDRVSYEQYF
NA	TRBV15	NA	TRBJ1-1	TGTGCCACCAGCACCGGGTCCTCGGGGGGCTTCGCTGAAGCTTTCTTT	CATSTGSSGGFAEAFF
NA	TRBV7-9	NA	TRBJ2-3	TGTGCCAGCAGAGCGGGTGATACGCAGTATTTT	CASRAGDTQYF
NA	TRBV5-4	NA	TRBJ1-2	TGTGCCAGCAGCTTGGTAGGAGACCCCTATGGCTACACCTTC	CASSLVGDPYGYTF
NA	TRBV2	TRBD1	TRBJ1-6	TGTGCCACTTGCGCGGACAGGAGTAATTCACCCCTCCACTTT	CATCADRSNSPLHF